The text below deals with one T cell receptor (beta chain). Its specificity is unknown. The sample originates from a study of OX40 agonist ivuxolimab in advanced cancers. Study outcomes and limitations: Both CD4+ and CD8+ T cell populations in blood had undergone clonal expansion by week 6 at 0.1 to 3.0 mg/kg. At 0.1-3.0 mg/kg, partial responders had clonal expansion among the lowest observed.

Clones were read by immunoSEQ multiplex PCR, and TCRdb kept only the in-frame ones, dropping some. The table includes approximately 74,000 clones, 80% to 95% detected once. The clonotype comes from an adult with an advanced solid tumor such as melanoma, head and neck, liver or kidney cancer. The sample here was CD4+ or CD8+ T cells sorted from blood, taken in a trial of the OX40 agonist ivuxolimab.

In nucleotides, the CDR3 is TGTGCCAGTAATGAGCGGGAGAAATACGGGGAGCTGTTTTTT. This translates into CASNEREKYGELFF. The rearrangement joins TRBV19 to TRBJ2-2, with 8 bases lining up with TRBD2. The J segment lost 7 bases and the V segment lost 7 bases, leaving 8 bases of the junction unmatched. CDR1 LNHDA and CDR2 SQIVND come from the germline V gene (reference sequence). The CDR3 totals 14 residues.